This TCR beta chain emerged from a study of Graves' ophthalmopathy and Graves' hyperthyroidism. Germline lookup yields CDR1 SGHTA and CDR2 FQGNSA. The CDR3 spans 15 residues. The J segment lost 0 bases and the V segment lost 5 bases, leaving 7 bases of the junction unmatched. This clonotype was counted at least ten times. The authors amplified TCR beta CDR3 regions from RNA transcripts. Second-round multiplex PCR followed a first-round RT-PCR using HTBI primers. TCRdb reprocessed the multiplex PCR reads with MiXCR, giving one entry per CDR3 protein. The repertoire holds about 480,000 distinct CDR3 sequences, around an eighth seen once, with roughly 9.8% in the top ten.

The TCR was taken from a woman in her twenties or thirties with Graves' ophthalmopathy. Sequenced material: blood. The rearrangement links TRBV7-2 to TRBJ2-7; 7 bases line up with TRBD2. CDR3 coding DNA: TGTGCCAGCAGCAACTGGGACTACAGCTCCTACGAGCAGTACTTC. Protein sequence: CASSNWDYSSYEQYF.